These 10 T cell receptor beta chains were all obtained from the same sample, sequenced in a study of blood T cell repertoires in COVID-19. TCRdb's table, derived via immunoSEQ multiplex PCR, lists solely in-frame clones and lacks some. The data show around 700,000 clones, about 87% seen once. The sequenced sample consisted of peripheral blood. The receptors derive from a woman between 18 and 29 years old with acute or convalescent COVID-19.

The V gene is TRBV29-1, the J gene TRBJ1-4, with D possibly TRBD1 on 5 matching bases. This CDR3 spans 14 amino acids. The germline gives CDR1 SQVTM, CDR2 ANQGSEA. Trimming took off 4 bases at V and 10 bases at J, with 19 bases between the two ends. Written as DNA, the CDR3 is TGCAGCGTTGGCCATTGGGGGGTTTTAGGAAAACTGTTTTTT. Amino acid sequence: CSVGHWGVLGKLFF.

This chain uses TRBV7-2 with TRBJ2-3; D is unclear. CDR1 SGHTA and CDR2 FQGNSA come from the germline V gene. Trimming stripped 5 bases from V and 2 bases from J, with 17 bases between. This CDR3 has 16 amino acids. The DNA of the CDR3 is TGTGCCAGCAGCCCATCCTCCTTTCAGGTCACAGATACGCAGTATTTT. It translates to CASSPSSFQVTDTQYF.

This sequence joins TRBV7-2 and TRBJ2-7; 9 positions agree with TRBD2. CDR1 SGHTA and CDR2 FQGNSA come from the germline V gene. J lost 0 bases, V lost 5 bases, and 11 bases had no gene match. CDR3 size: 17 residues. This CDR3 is CASSPRIQRGDSYEQYF. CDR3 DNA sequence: TGTGCCAGCAGCCCTCGGATCCAGCGGGGGGACTCCTACGAGCAGTACTTC. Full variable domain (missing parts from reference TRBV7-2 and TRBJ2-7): GAGVSQSPSNKVTEKGKDVELRCDPISGHTALYWYRQSLGQGLEFLIYFQGNSAPDKSGLPSDRFSAERTGGSVSTLTIQRTQQEDSAVYLCASSPRIQRGDSYEQYFGPGTRLTVT.

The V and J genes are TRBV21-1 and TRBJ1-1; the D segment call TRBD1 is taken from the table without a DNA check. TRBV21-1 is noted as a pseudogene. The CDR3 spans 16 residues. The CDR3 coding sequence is TGTGCCAGCAGTTTACAGGGGGAGGAGGGAAACACTGAAGCTTTCTTT. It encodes CASSLQGEEGNTEAFF.

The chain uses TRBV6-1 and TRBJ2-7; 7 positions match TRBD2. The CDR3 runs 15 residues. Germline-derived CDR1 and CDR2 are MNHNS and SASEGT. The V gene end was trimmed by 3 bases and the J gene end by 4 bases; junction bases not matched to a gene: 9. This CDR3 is CASSEGDYRGYEQYF. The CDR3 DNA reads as TGTGCCAGCAGTGAGGGGGACTACCGAGGGTACGAGCAGTACTTC.

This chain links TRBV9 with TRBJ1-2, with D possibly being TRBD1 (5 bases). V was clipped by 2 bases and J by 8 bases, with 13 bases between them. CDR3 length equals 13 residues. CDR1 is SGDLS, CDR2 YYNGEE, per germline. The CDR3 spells CASSVGEGKGYTF. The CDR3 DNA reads TGTGCCAGCAGCGTGGGGGAGGGGAAGGGCTACACCTTC.

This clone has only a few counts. In nucleotides, the CDR3 is TGTGCCAGCAGCTTAGCGCACAGGGATTTTTCACCCCTCCACTTT. Translation: CASSLAHRDFSPLHF. V gene TRBV7-8 combines with J gene TRBJ1-6, with D tentatively TRBD1 (6 bases). V lost 0 bases to trimming and J lost 9 bases, with 12 bases between them. From germline, CDR1 is SGHVS and CDR2 FQNEAQ. The CDR3 has 15 residues.

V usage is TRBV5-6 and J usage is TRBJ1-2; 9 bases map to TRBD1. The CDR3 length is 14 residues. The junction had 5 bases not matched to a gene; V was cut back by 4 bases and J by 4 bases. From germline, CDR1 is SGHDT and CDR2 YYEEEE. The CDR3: CASSTQTGGYGYTF. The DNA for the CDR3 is TGTGCCAGCAGCACACAGACAGGGGGCTATGGCTACACCTTC.

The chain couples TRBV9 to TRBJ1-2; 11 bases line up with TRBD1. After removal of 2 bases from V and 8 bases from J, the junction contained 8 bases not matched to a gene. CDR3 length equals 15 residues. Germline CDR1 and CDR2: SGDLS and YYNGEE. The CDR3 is CASSVRTGGVEGYTF. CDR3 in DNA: TGTGCCAGCAGCGTCCGGACAGGGGGCGTGGAGGGCTACACCTTC.

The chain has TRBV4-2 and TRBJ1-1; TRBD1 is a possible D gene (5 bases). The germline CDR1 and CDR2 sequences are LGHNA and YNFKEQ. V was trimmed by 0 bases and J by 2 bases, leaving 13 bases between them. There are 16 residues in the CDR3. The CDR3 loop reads CASSQDLGGANTEAFF. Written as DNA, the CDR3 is TGTGCCAGCAGCCAAGATCTCGGAGGGGCAAACACTGAAGCTTTCTTT.